The rows below give T cell receptor beta chains drawn from one sample of a study of Graves' ophthalmopathy and Graves' hyperthyroidism. TCRdb itself ran the multiplex PCR reads through MiXCR, one entry per CDR3 protein. The data contain 620,000 or so distinct CDR3 sequences, about 20% of them singletons. Input material: peripheral blood. These receptors all stem from a woman under 30 with stable Graves' hyperthyroidism. Some clones in this sample may be carry-over from other donors' samples. The CDR3 runs from the conserved cysteine through the conserved F or W. A D gene is named only where the DNA matches it firmly. Clone size appears in some rows only: once, few, many, or a class for an expanded clone.

D,V,size,J,CDR3,DNA
TRBD1,TRBV18,many,TRBJ1-5,CASSPPDRGGQPQHF,TGTGCCAGCTCACCACCGGACAGGGGTGGACAGCCCCAGCATTTT
NA,TRBV2,many,TRBJ2-2,CASSAQGEGTGELFF,TGTGCCAGCAGTGCTCAGGGGGAGGGCACCGGGGAGCTGTTTTTT
NA,TRBV28,NA,TRBJ2-5,CASSEWGQETQYF,TGTGCCAGCAGTGAGTGGGGCCAAGAGACCCAGTACTTC
NA,TRBV11-2,many,TRBJ1-5,CASSTVGAGSNQPQHF,TGTGCCAGCAGTACGGTGGGGGCCGGGAGCAATCAGCCCCAGCATTTT
NA,TRBV2,NA,TRBJ1-5,CASSGRCSNQPQHF,TGTGCCAGCAGTGGCAGATGTAGCAATCAGCCCCAGCATTTT
TRBD1,TRBV5-1,few,TRBJ2-5,CASSSSGGLKTQYF,TGCGCCAGCAGCTCGTCAGGGGGCCTGAAGACCCAGTACTTC
NA,TRBV4-1,NA,TRBJ2-5,CASGRREGAGETQYF,TGCGCCAGCGGGCGAAGAGAGGGGGCGGGGGAGACCCAGTACTTC
NA,TRBV11-2,few,TRBJ1-1,CASSLESASKEAFF,TGTGCCAGCAGCTTAGAGTCAGCCAGTAAGGAAGCTTTCTTT
TRBD2,TRBV6-1,many,TRBJ2-7,CASSGLAVLYEQYF,TGTGCCAGCAGTGGACTAGCGGTACTCTACGAGCAGTACTTC
NA,TRBV12-3/TRBV12-4,many,TRBJ2-2,CASSFRVSTGELFF,TGTGCCAGCAGTTTCAGGGTCAGCACCGGGGAGCTGTTTTTT
TRBD1,TRBV12-3/TRBV12-4,many,TRBJ2-3,CASSIDRGPDTQYF,TGTGCCAGCAGCATCGACAGGGGGCCAGATACGCAGTATTTT
TRBD1,TRBV20-1,many,TRBJ1-2,CSARGDRGAGGYTF,TGCAGTGCTCGAGGGGACAGGGGGGCGGGAGGCTACACCTTC
NA,TRBV2,many,TRBJ1-2,CASRPTGLYGYTF,TGTGCCAGCAGACCAACAGGGCTCTATGGCTACACCTTC
NA,TRBV30,NA,TRBJ1-2,CAWSVNRDTNYGYTF,TGTGCCTGGAGTGTAAATAGAGATACTAACTATGGCTACACCTTC
NA,TRBV6-1,NA,TRBJ2-7,CASRTDGSYEQYF,TGTGCCAGCAGGACCGACGGAAGCTACGAGCAGTACTTC
NA,TRBV29-1,many,TRBJ1-2,CSVEWQQWGYTF,TGCAGCGTTGAGTGGCAGCAATGGGGCTACACCTTC
NA,TRBV6-1,NA,TRBJ2-7,CASYGGPTYEQYF,TGTGCCAGCTACGGGGGACCGACTTACGAGCAGTACTTC
TRBD1,TRBV13,many,TRBJ1-2,CASSIPQGAFSYGYTF,TGTGCCAGCAGCATACCTCAGGGGGCGTTTAGCTATGGCTACACCTTC
NA,TRBV5-1,many,TRBJ2-5,CASSLAGRTPETQYF,TGCGCCAGCAGCTTGGCTGGGAGAACCCCAGAGACCCAGTACTTC
NA,TRBV7-9,many,TRBJ1-2,CASSLGAGKLYGYTF,TGTGCCAGCAGCTTAGGGGCGGGGAAGCTCTATGGCTACACCTTC
NA,TRBV5-1,NA,TRBJ1-1,CASSLASWGVGTEAFF,TGCGCCAGCAGCTTGGCCAGTTGGGGGGTCGGCACTGAAGCTTTCTTT
NA,TRBV20-1,many,TRBJ2-7,CSARDPPLWRGRGEQYF,TGCAGTGCTAGAGATCCCCCTTTATGGCGGGGACGCGGGGAGCAGTACTTC
NA,TRBV27,few,TRBJ2-2,CASSLVGARNTGELFF,TGTGCCAGCAGTTTAGTAGGGGCGCGGAACACCGGGGAGCTGTTTTTT
TRBD1,TRBV28,few,TRBJ1-1,CASSSKTTGMNTEAFF,TGTGCCAGCAGTTCTAAAACGACAGGGATGAACACTGAAGCTTTCTTT